This T cell receptor (beta chain) was sequenced during a study of blood T cell repertoires in COVID-19. Study context: Specimens from acute and convalescent COVID-19 originated in the United States, Italy and Spain.

Trimming removed 7 bases from V and 8 bases from J, with 15 bases in between. Germline V gene data show CDR1 as LNHDA and CDR2 as SQIVND (reference sequence). The CDR3 runs to 14 residues. Generated by immunoSEQ multiplex PCR, the TCRdb table keeps only in-frame clones and is missing some. The top ten clones hold roughly 15% of a sample with some 80,000 clones, roughly 90% of them seen once. Material: peripheral blood. This chain uses TRBV19 with TRBJ1-6; tentatively, D is TRBD1 (6 bases). The TCR sequence derives from a woman older than 75 with active or convalescent COVID-19. The DNA of the CDR3 is TGTGCCAGTAAAGAGGACAGAGGATATTCACCCCTCCACTTT. It is translated as CASKEDRGYSPLHF.